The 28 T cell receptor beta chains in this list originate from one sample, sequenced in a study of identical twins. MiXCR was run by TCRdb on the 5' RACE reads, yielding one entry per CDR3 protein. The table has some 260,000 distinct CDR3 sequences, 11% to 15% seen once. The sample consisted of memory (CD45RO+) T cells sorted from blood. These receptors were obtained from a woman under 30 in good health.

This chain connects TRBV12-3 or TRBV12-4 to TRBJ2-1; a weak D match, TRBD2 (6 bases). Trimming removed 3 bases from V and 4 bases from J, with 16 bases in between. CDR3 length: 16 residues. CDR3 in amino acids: CASSFRAGGPYNEQFF. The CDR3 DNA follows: TGTGCCAGCAGTTTCCGAGCCGGAGGGCCGTACAATGAGCAGTTCTTC.

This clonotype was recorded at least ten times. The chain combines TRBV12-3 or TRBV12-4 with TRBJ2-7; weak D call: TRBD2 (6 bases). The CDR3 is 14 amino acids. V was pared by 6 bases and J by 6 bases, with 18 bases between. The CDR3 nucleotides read TGTGCCAGCAGGGCGCGCGGGGTTTCTTCCGAGCAGTACTTC. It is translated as CASRARGVSSEQYF.

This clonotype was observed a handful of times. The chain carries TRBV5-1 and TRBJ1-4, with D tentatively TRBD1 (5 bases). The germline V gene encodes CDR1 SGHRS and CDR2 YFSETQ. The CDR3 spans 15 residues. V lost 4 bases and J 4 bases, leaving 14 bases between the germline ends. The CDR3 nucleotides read TGCGCCAGCAGCCCCGGGGCAGGTTTTAATGAAAAACTGTTTTTT. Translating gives CASSPGAGFNEKLFF.

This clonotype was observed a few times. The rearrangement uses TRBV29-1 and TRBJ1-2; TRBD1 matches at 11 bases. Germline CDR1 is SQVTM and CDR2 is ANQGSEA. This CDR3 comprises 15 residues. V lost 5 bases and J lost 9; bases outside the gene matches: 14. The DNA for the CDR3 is TGCAGCGTTACCGGGACAGGGGGTGTCATTGTGAGCTACACCTTC. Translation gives CSVTGTGGVIVSYTF. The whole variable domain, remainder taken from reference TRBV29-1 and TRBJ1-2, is SAVISQKPSRDICQRGTSLTIQCQVDSQVTMMFWYRQQPGQSLTLIATANQGSEATYESGFVIDKFPISRPNLTFSTLTVSNMSPEDSSIYLCSVTGTGGVIVSYTFGSGTRLTVV.

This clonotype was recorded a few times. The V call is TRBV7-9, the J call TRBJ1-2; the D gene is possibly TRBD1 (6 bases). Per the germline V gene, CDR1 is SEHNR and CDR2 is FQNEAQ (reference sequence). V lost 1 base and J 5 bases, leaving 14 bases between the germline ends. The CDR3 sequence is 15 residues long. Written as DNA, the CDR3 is TGTGCCAGCAGCTTAGAGGGGGGCGGAGGATATGGCTACACCTTC. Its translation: CASSLEGGGGYGYTF.

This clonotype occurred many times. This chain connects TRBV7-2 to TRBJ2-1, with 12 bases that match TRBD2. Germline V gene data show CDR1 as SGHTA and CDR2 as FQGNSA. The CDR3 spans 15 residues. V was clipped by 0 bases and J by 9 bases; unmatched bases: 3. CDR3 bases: TGTGCCAGCAGCTTAGCGTCTAGCGGGAGGGTTGAGCAGTTCTTC. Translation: CASSLASSGRVEQFF.

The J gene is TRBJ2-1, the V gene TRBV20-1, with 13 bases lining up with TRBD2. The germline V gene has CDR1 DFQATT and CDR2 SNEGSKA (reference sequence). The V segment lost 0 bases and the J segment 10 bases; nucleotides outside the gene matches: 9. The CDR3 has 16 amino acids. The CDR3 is CSARDQITSGRAEQFF. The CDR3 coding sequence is TGCAGTGCTAGAGACCAGATCACTAGCGGGAGGGCGGAGCAGTTCTTC.

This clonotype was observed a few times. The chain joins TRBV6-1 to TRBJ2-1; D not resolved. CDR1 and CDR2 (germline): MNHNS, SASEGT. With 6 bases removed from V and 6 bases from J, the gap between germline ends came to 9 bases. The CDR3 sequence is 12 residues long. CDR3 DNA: TGTGCCAGCAGCCGGTTCCTCAATGAGCAGTTCTTC. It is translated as CASSRFLNEQFF.

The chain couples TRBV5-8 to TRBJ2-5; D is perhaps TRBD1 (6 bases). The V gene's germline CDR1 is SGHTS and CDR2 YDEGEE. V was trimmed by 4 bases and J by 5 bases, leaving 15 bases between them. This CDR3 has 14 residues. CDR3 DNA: TGTGCCAGCAGCGTTATGGGGGCGAGGGAGACCCAGTACTTC. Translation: CASSVMGARETQYF.

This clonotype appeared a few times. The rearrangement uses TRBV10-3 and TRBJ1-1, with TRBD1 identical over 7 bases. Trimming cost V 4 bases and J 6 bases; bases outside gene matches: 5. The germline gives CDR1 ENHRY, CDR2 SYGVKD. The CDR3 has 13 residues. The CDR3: CAISGDRDSEAFF. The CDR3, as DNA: TGTGCCATCAGTGGAGACAGGGACTCTGAAGCTTTCTTT.

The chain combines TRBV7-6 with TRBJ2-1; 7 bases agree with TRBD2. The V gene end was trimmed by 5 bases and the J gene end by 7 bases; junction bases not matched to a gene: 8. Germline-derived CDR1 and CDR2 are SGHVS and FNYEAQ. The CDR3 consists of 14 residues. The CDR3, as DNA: TGTGCCAGCAGCCCCGGGGGGAAAGGAAATGAGCAGTTCTTC. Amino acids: CASSPGGKGNEQFF.

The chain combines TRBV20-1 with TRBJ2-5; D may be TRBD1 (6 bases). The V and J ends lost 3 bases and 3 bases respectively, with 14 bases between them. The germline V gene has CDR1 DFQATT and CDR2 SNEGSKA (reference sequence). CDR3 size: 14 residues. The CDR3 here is CSARVVGAKETQYF. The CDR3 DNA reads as TGCAGTGCTAGGGTTGTGGGGGCGAAAGAGACCCAGTACTTC.

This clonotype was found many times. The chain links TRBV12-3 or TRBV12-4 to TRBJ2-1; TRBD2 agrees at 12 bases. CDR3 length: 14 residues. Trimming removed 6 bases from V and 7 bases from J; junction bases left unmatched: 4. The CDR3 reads CASRLAGGPNEQFF. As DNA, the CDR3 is TGTGCCAGCAGGCTAGCGGGAGGGCCTAATGAGCAGTTCTTC.

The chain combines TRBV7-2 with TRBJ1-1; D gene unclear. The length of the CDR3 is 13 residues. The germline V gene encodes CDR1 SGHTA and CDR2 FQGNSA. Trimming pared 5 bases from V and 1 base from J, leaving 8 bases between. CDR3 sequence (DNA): TGTGCCAGCAGCCGCGCTTGGAACACTGAAGCTTTCTTT. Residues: CASSRAWNTEAFF.

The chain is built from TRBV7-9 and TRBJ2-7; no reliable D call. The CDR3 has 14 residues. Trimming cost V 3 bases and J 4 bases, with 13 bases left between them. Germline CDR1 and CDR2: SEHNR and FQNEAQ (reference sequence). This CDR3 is CASSFRGRTYEQYF. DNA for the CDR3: TGTGCCAGCAGCTTTCGTGGCCGGACGTACGAGCAGTACTTC.

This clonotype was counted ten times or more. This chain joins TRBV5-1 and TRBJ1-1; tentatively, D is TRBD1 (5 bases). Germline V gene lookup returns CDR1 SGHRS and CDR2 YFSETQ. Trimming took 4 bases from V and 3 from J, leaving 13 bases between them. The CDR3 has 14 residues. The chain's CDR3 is CASSPKGGDTEAFF. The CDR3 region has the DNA TGCGCCAGCAGCCCCAAAGGAGGGGACACTGAAGCTTTCTTT.

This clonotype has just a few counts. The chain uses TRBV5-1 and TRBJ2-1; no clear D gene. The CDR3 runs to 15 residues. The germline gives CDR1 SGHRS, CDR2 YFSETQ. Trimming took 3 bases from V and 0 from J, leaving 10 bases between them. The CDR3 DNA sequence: TGCGCCAGCAGCTACGAGCGCAGCTCCTACAATGAGCAGTTCTTC. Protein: CASSYERSSYNEQFF.

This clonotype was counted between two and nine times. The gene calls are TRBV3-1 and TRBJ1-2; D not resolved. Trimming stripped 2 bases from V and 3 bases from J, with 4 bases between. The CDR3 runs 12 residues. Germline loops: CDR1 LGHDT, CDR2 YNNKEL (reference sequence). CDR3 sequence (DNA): TGTGCCAGCAGCCAAATAGACTATGGCTACACCTTC. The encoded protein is CASSQIDYGYTF. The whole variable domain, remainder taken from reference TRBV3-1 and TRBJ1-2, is DTAVSQTPKYLVTQMGNDKSIKCEQNLGHDTMYWYKQDSKKFLKIMFSYNNKELIINETVPNRFSPKSPDKAHLNLHINSLELGDSAVYFCASSQIDYGYTFGSGTRLTVV.

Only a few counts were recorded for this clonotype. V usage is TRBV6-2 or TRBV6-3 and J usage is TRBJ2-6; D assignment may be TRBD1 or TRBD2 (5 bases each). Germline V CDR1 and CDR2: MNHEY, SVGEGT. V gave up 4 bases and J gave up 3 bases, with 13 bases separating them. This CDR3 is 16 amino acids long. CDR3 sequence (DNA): TGTGCCAGCAGTTCCAGGGCGAGGGGTGGGGCCAACGTCCTGACTTTC. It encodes CASSSRARGGANVLTF.

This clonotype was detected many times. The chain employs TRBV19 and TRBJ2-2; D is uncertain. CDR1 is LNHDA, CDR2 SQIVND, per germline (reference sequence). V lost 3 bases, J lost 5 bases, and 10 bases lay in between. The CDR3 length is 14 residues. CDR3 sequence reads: CASSIRAETGELFF. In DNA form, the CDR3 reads TGTGCCAGTAGTATCCGGGCGGAGACCGGGGAGCTGTTTTTT.

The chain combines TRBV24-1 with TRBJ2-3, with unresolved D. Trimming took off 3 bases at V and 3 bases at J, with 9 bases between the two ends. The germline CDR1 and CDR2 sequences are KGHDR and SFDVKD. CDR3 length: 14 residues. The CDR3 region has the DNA TGTGCCACCAGTGATGCCACATGGACAGATACGCAGTATTTT. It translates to CATSDATWTDTQYF.

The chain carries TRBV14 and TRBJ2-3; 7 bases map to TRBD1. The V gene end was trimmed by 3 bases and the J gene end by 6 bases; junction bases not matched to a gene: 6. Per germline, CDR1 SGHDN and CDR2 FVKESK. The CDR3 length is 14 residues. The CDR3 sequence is CASSQQTGKDTQYF. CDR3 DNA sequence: TGTGCCAGCAGCCAGCAGACAGGGAAGGATACGCAGTATTTT.

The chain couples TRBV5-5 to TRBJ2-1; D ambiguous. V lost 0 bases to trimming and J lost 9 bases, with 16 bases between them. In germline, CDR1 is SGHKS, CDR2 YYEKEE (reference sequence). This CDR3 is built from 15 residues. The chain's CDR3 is CASSLVPSPKAEQFF. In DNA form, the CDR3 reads TGTGCCAGCAGCTTGGTACCTTCACCCAAGGCTGAGCAGTTCTTC.

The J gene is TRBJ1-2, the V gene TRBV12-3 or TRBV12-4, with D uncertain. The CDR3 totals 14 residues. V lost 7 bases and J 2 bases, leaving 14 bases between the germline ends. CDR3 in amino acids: CASTHLPSNYGYTF. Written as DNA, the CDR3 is TGTGCCAGCACCCACCTCCCATCGAACTATGGCTACACCTTC.

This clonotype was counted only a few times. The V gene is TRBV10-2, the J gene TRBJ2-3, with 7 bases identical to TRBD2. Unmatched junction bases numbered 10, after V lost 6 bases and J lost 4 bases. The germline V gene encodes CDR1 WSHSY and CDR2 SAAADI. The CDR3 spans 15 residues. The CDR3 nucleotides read TGCGCCAGCAGGACCGGGGGTGCGGGGGCAGATACGCAGTATTTT. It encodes CASRTGGAGADTQYF.

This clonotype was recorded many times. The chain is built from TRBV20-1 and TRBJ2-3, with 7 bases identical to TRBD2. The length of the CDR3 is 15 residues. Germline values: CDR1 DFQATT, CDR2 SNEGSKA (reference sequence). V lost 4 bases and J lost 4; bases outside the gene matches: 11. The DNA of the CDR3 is TGCAGTGCTAACGGGGCTAGCGGACTGCCAGATACGCAGTATTTT. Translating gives CSANGASGLPDTQYF.

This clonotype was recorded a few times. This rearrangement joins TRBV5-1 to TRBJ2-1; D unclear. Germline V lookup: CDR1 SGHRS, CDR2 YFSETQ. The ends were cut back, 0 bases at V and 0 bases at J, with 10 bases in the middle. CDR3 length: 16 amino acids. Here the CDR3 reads CASSLEARSSYNEQFF. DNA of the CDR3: TGCGCCAGCAGCTTGGAGGCGAGGAGCTCCTACAATGAGCAGTTCTTC.

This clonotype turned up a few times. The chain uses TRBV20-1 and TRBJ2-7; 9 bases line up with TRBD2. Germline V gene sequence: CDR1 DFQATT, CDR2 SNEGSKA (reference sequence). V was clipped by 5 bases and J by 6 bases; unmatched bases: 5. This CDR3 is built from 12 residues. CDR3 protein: CSALAGVPEQYF. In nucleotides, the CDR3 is TGCAGTGCTTTAGCGGGAGTTCCCGAGCAGTACTTC.